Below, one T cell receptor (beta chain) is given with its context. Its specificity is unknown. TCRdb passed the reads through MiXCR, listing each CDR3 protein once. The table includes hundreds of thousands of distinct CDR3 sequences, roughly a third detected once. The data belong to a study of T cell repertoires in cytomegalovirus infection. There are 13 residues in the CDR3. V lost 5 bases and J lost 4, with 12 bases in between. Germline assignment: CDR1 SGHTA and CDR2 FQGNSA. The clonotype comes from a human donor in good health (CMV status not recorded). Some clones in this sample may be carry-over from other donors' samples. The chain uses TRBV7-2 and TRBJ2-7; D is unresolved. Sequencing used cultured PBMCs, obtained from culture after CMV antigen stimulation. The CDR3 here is CASSLIIEYEQYF. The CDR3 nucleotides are TGTGCCAGCAGCCTTATCATAGAATACGAGCAGTACTTC. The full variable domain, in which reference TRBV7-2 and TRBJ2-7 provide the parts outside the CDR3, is GAGVSQSPSNKVTEKGKDVELRCDPISGHTALYWYRQSLGQGLEFLIYFQGNSAPDKSGLPSDRFSAERTGGSVSTLTIQRTQQEDSAVYLCASSLIIEYEQYFGPGTRLTVT.